The present entry profiles one T cell receptor (beta chain) with its context. V was cut by 1 base and J by 1 base, with 8 bases left in between. Germline-derived CDR1 and CDR2 are SGHTA and FQGNSA. The CDR3 length is 15 residues. These data belong to a study of blood T cell repertoires in COVID-19. Study context: Samples taken during acute and convalescent COVID-19 were collected in the United States, Italy and Spain. T cells, B-cell-depleted T cells, or PBMCs provided the cDNA or gDNA that served as material.

This table comes from immunoSEQ multiplex PCR, and its TCRdb copy is limited to in-frame clones, with some not included. The sample consists of 150,000 to 200,000 clones, approximately 74% of them appearing once. The chain is built from TRBV7-2 and TRBJ2-1, with a weak D call TRBD1 (5 bases). Sequenced input: peripheral blood. The TCR was taken from a woman older than 75 with acute or convalescent COVID-19. The CDR3 loop is CASSLDDSSYNEQFF. The CDR3 DNA reads as TGTGCCAGCAGCTTAGACGACAGTTCCTACAATGAGCAGTTCTTC.